This T cell receptor beta chain emerged from a study of Tregs in tolerant kidney transplant recipients. Broader study findings: Activated donor B cell expansion appeared to reveal the most relevant donor-specific TCRbeta repertoire.

The germline V gene has CDR1 ENHRY and CDR2 SYGVKD. This CDR3 region has 16 residues. Profiled with immunoSEQ multiplex PCR; TCRdb holds only in-frame clones, not every one. The table has approximately 100,000 clones, 93% seen once; the top ten hold 0.35% to 0.55%. About this clone itself: Its antigen remains unknown. One junction end does not reproduce the germline sequence, and a read error may be involved.

The sequence came from a human donor who received a combined kidney and bone marrow transplant. This specimen was CD4+ T cells from blood, taken before the transplant. The chain carries TRBV10-3 and TRBJ2-2; 10 bases align to TRBD2. The CDR3 reads CATHASGRDNTGELLF. DNA of the CDR3: TGTGCCACTCACGCAAGCGGGAGGGATAACACCGGGGAGCTGCTTTTT.